Presented here are 21 T cell receptor beta chains from one specimen sequenced in a study of blood T cell repertoires in COVID-19. Clones were sequenced by immunoSEQ multiplex PCR, and TCRdb holds only the in-frame ones, with some missing. The data contain more than 110,000 clones, 82% of them singletons. Sequenced material: peripheral blood. The receptors derive from a woman of 80 years or more with acute or convalescent COVID-19.

The chain employs TRBV5-1 and TRBJ2-3, with D tentatively TRBD2 (5 bases). Deletions cut 5 bases from V and 0 bases from J, with 16 bases between. This CDR3 is 16 amino acids long. CDR1 is SGHRS, CDR2 YFSETQ, per germline. CDR3 region: CASSSGLEGSTDTQYF. The CDR3 bases are TGCGCCAGCAGTTCCGGGCTTGAGGGAAGCACAGATACGCAGTATTTT.

The gene calls are TRBV19 and TRBJ1-2; 8 nucleotides line up with TRBD1. Germline V gene data show CDR1 as LNHDA and CDR2 as SQIVND (reference sequence). V lost 5 bases, J lost 2 bases, and 7 bases stayed unmatched. The CDR3 spans 15 residues. The CDR3 is CASSWQGAKNYGYTF. CDR3 DNA sequence: TGTGCCAGTAGTTGGCAGGGGGCTAAGAACTATGGCTACACCTTC. The full variable domain, its missing parts supplied by reference TRBV19 and TRBJ1-2, is DGGITQSPKYLFRKEGQNVTLSCEQNLNHDAMYWYRQDPGQGLRLIYYSQIVNDFQKGDIAEGYSVSREKKESFPLTVTSAQKNPTAFYLCASSWQGAKNYGYTFGSGTRLTVV.

The V gene is TRBV11-2, the J gene TRBJ2-7, with D tentatively TRBD1 (5 bases). V shed 2 bases and J shed 3 bases, with 14 bases lying between them. Germline values: CDR1 SGHAT, CDR2 FQNNGV. The CDR3 totals 15 residues. CDR3 in DNA: TGTGCCAGCAGCTTAAAGGTCGGACAAGACTACGAGCAGTACTTC. This gives the protein CASSLKVGQDYEQYF.

The J gene is TRBJ2-7, the V gene TRBV5-8, with a possible D match to TRBD2 (6 bases). Per the germline V gene, CDR1 is SGHTS and CDR2 is YDEGEE. This CDR3 region has 16 residues. Trimming cost V 1 base and J 5 bases, with 19 bases left between them. The CDR3 DNA is TGTGCCAGCAGCTTGCGGGCGGGCGGGGCGCGGGACGAGCAGTACTTC. Protein: CASSLRAGGARDEQYF.

The chain carries TRBV10-3 and TRBJ2-5; 12 nucleotides agree with TRBD2. Germline CDR1 ENHRY, CDR2 SYGVKD. J lost 4 bases, V lost 0 bases, and 9 bases had no gene match. There are 18 residues in the CDR3. CDR3 region: CAISESNPLAGGPETQYF. CDR3 coding DNA: TGTGCCATCAGTGAGTCGAATCCACTAGCGGGAGGTCCAGAGACCCAGTACTTC.

V usage is TRBV2 and J usage is TRBJ1-2, with D unresolved. This CDR3 is 12 amino acids long. The germline gives CDR1 SNHLY, CDR2 FYNNEI. V gave up 1 base and J gave up 4 bases, with 4 bases separating them. CDR3 amino acids: CASSEDSYGYTF. The CDR3 DNA is TGTGCCAGCAGTGAAGACAGCTATGGCTACACCTTC.

This clone was detected only a few times. The chain carries TRBV6-7 and TRBJ1-1; no clear D. TRBV6-7 has ORF status, its function being uncertain. The CDR3 loop spans 17 amino acids. The V end was cut by 6 bases, the J end by 2 bases, with 22 bases between. CDR3 protein: CASSSPARHADNTEAFF. The CDR3 nucleotides read TGTGCCAGCAGCTCCCCCGCTCGACACGCCGATAACACTGAAGCTTTCTTT.

This clone was detected once. The chain joins TRBV28 to TRBJ2-2, with TRBD1 matching over 9 bases. CDR3 length: 18 residues. Trimming removed 5 bases from V and 0 bases from J; junction bases left unmatched: 10. Germline assignment: CDR1 MDHEN and CDR2 SYDVKM. CDR3 DNA sequence: TGTGCCAGCAGTCAATTTACCGGGACAGGGTCGAACACCGGGGAGCTGTTTTTT. Protein: CASSQFTGTGSNTGELFF.

The rearrangement uses TRBV28 and TRBJ1-5, with D possibly matching TRBD1 (5 bases). CDR1 and CDR2 from the germline V gene are MDHEN and SYDVKM. The CDR3 runs to 14 residues. The germline V and J ends were trimmed by 6 bases and 2 bases, with 11 bases remaining between them. Here the CDR3 reads CASRLRGGNQPQHF. The DNA of the CDR3 is TGTGCCAGCAGACTTAGGGGTGGCAATCAGCCCCAGCATTTT.

The chain combines TRBV28 with TRBJ2-7; 9 bases fit TRBD1. J was trimmed by 6 bases and V by 1 base; bases with no gene match: 4. Germline lookup yields CDR1 MDHEN and CDR2 SYDVKM. CDR3 length: 14 amino acids. The DNA for the CDR3 is TGTGCCAGCAGTTTATACGCGGGACAGGGCGAGCAGTACTTC. Its protein is CASSLYAGQGEQYF.

This rearrangement joins TRBV7-3 to TRBJ2-3; the D is unclear. The CDR3 runs 14 residues. Germline values: CDR1 SGHTA, CDR2 FQGTGA. Trimming pared 5 bases from V and 2 bases from J, leaving 11 bases between. CDR3 nucleotides: TGTGCCAGCAGCCAATCAGGATACACAGATACGCAGTATTTT. This codes for CASSQSGYTDTQYF.

This clone was seen a single time. The chain links TRBV6-5 to TRBJ2-2; D is ambiguous. The germline V gene has CDR1 MNHEY and CDR2 SVGAGI. The V gene lost 4 bases and the J gene lost 3 bases, with 9 bases spanning the gap. This CDR3 is 14 amino acids long. The CDR3: CASSLSDYTGELFF. The CDR3, as DNA: TGTGCCAGCAGTTTGTCAGACTACACCGGGGAGCTGTTTTTT.

Only a few counts were recorded for this clone. The V call is TRBV9, the J call TRBJ2-1, with D possibly TRBD2 on 5 matching bases. The CDR3 loop spans 13 amino acids. With 3 bases removed from V and 9 bases from J, the gap between germline ends came to 13 bases. Germline assignment: CDR1 SGDLS and CDR2 YYNGEE. The CDR3 loop is CASSALAGAEQFF. Here the CDR3 DNA reads TGTGCCAGCAGCGCCCTTGCGGGCGCTGAGCAGTTCTTC.

V usage is TRBV7-3 and J usage is TRBJ1-1, with D tentatively TRBD1 (5 bases). Trimming stripped 5 bases from V and 1 base from J, with 8 bases between. The germline V gene has CDR1 SGHTA and CDR2 FQGTGA. This CDR3 spans 13 amino acids. The DNA for the CDR3 is TGTGCCAGCAGCAGCCAGGGGAACACTGAAGCTTTCTTT. Translated, it gives CASSSQGNTEAFF. Complete variable domain (other parts from reference TRBV7-3 and TRBJ1-1): GAGVSQTPSNKVTEKGKYVELRCDPISGHTALYWYRQSLGQGPEFLIYFQGTGAADDSGLPNDRFFAVRPEGSVSTLKIQRTERGDSAVYLCASSSQGNTEAFFGQGTRLTVV.

DNA for the CDR3: TGTGCCAGCAGCTTGGAACTTCGCTCCTACAATGAGCAGTTCTTC. This encodes CASSLELRSYNEQFF. The V gene is TRBV5-5, the J gene TRBJ2-1; D is unresolved. The CDR3 runs to 15 residues. Between the trimmed V and J ends, which lost 0 bases and 0 bases, there was a span of 7 bases. The germline CDR1 and CDR2 sequences are SGHKS and YYEKEE (reference sequence). The full variable domain, rest sourced from reference TRBV5-5 and TRBJ2-1, is DAGVTQSPTHLIKTRGQQVTLRCSPISGHKSVSWYQQVLGQGPQFIFQYYEKEERGRGNFPDRFSARQFPNYSSELNVNALLLGDSALYLCASSLELRSYNEQFFGPGTRLTVL.

This chain links TRBV30 with TRBJ1-6, with D possibly TRBD1 on 5 matching bases. The CDR3 sequence is 14 residues long. V lost 3 bases to trimming and J lost 12 bases, with 18 bases between them. Per the germline V gene, CDR1 is GTSNPN and CDR2 is SVGIG (reference sequence). For the CDR3, the DNA is TGTGCCTGGAGGATGACAGATTTCAGTAGACCCCTCCACTTT. The encoded protein is CAWRMTDFSRPLHF.

This rearrangement joins TRBV19 to TRBJ1-1; TRBD1 aligns across 10 bases. Germline V gene lookup returns CDR1 LNHDA and CDR2 SQIVND (reference sequence). V lost 3 bases to trimming and J lost 3 bases; unmatched junction nucleotides: 4. This CDR3 has 15 amino acids. Here the CDR3 reads CASSIGTGADTEAFF. The CDR3 DNA sequence: TGTGCCAGTAGTATCGGGACAGGGGCGGACACTGAAGCTTTCTTT.

The V gene is TRBV10-3, the J gene TRBJ2-1; a weak D match, TRBD2 (7 bases). With 7 bases removed from V and 6 bases from J, the gap between germline ends came to 16 bases. The CDR3 has 14 residues. The V gene's germline CDR1 is ENHRY and CDR2 SYGVKD. The DNA for the CDR3 is TGTGCCATCAAGGGGGAGGGCAGTCCCAATGAGCAGTTCTTC. This sequence encodes CAIKGEGSPNEQFF.

This chain uses TRBV9 with TRBJ2-1; possibly TRBD2 for D (6 bases). CDR3 length: 15 residues. CDR1 and CDR2 from the germline V gene are SGDLS and YYNGEE. Trimming removed 0 bases from V and 3 bases from J, with 10 bases in between. CDR3 sequence reads: CASSVVSGLYNEQFF. In nucleotides, the CDR3 is TGTGCCAGCAGCGTAGTTAGCGGCCTCTACAATGAGCAGTTCTTC.

DNA for the CDR3: TGTGCCAGCAGCTTAGTGGGAGACACTGAAGCTTTCTTT. Translated, it gives CASSLVGDTEAFF. V is TRBV7-8 and J is TRBJ1-1; D is unresolved. Trimming removed 1 base at V and 3 bases at J, with 6 bases between. The germline V gene encodes CDR1 SGHVS and CDR2 FQNEAQ. This CDR3 is built from 13 residues.

The J gene is TRBJ2-3, the V gene TRBV9; 13 nucleotides agree with TRBD2. The CDR3 totals 17 residues. V shed 4 bases and J 3 bases; nucleotides not matched to a gene: 8. Germline V gives CDR1 SGDLS, CDR2 YYNGEE. CDR3 DNA sequence: TGTGCCAGCAGCCTCAAGGGACTAGCGGGGTTAACAGATACGCAGTATTTT. It codes for CASSLKGLAGLTDTQYF.